The rows below give T cell receptor beta chains drawn from one sample of a study of human T cells and chemical hapten exposure. TCRdb called the RACE reads again in MiXCR, with one record for every CDR3 protein. This sample carries roughly 52,000 distinct CDR3 sequences, around 10% of them seen once, and the ten largest clones take 1.7%. The sequenced sample was whole blood, obtained in connection with sensitization to the hapten diphenylcyclopropenone (DPC). These receptors all stem from a woman aged 50 to 60 with alopecia areata. Some clones in this sample may be carry-over from other donors' samples. Each CDR3 is given with its conserved first and last residue. The D gene is left open where the match is weak. The size entry is marked missing in some rows and otherwise reads once, few, many or a size class.

J,V,size,D,CDR3,DNA
TRBJ2-3,TRBV11-2,few,TRBD2,CASSPGTSTDTQYF,TGTGCCAGCAGCCCCGGGACTAGTACAGATACGCAGTATTTT
TRBJ2-7,TRBV29-1,-,TRBD1,CSPRTPDRGYEQYF,TGCAGCCCCCGAACCCCCGACAGGGGGTACGAGCAGTACTTC
TRBJ2-3,TRBV13,many,TRBD1,CASSYWTGSDTQYF,TGTGCCAGCAGCTACTGGACAGGTTCAGATACGCAGTATTTT
TRBJ1-2,TRBV5-1,few,-,CASSADLTGYGYTF,TGCGCCAGCAGCGCGGACCTGACAGGCTATGGCTACACCTTC
TRBJ1-3,TRBV6-6,many,TRBD1,CASSHQGTGGNTIYF,TGTGCCAGCAGCCATCAAGGGACAGGTGGAAACACCATATATTTT
TRBJ1-2,TRBV28,many,-,CASSFLSTNYGYTF,TGTGCCAGCAGTTTTTTATCCACTAACTATGGCTACACCTTC
TRBJ2-1,TRBV4-3,few,TRBD2,CASSQDGRGGLNEQFF,TGCGCCAGCAGCCAAGATGGCCGGGGGGGCCTGAATGAGCAGTTCTTC
TRBJ1-5,TRBV29-1,many,TRBD1,CSATQDRAGNQPQHF,TGCAGCGCTACACAGGACAGGGCCGGCAATCAGCCCCAGCATTTT
TRBJ2-5,TRBV6-6,few,-,CASSPYGLQETQYF,TGTGCCAGCAGTCCCTATGGACTGCAAGAGACCCAGTACTTC
TRBJ1-2,TRBV7-2,many,-,CASSSQGIDYGYTF,TGTGCCAGCAGCTCACAGGGCATCGACTATGGCTACACCTTC
TRBJ1-5,TRBV28,-,-,CASSSEQGGSNQPQHF,TGTGCCAGCAGTTCGGAACAGGGAGGGAGCAATCAGCCCCAGCATTTT
TRBJ2-1,TRBV7-9,many,TRBD1,CASSFTSGQSFNEQFF,TGTGCCAGCAGCTTTACATCGGGACAGAGCTTTAATGAGCAGTTCTTC
TRBJ2-7,TRBV7-2,many,-,CASRPPRLPNYEQYF,TGTGCCAGCAGGCCTCCTAGACTACCCAATTACGAGCAGTACTTC
TRBJ2-2,TRBV7-6,few,-,CASRLSGSGELFF,TGTGCCAGCAGGTTATCGGGGTCCGGGGAGCTGTTTTTT
TRBJ2-3,TRBV7-6,many,TRBD2,CASSSRVSGRGTDTQYF,TGTGCCAGCAGCAGCCGGGTGAGCGGGAGAGGGACAGATACGCAGTATTTT
TRBJ1-2,TRBV7-9,once,-,CASSLDGRYGYTF,TGTGCCAGCAGCCTAGACGGTCGGTATGGCTACACCTTC
TRBJ2-4,TRBV4-1,few,TRBD1,CASSQEQDRGPKNIQYF,TGCGCCAGCAGCCAAGAGCAGGACAGGGGGCCGAAAAACATTCAGTACTTC
TRBJ2-3,TRBV6-2/TRBV6-3,few,TRBD1,CASSKGQLDTDTQYF,TGTGCCAGCAGTAAGGGACAGTTGGACACAGATACGCAGTATTTT
TRBJ2-5,TRBV18,few,TRBD2,CASSGFSGVETQYF,TGTGCCAGCTCAGGATTTAGCGGGGTTGAGACCCAGTACTTC
TRBJ2-2,TRBV28,-,-,CASSLQGNTGELFF,TGTGCCAGCAGTCTCCAGGGGAACACCGGGGAGCTGTTTTTT
TRBJ1-3,TRBV7-8,many,-,CASSYTMGNTIYF,TGTGCCAGCAGCTATACAATGGGAAACACCATATATTTT
TRBJ2-7,TRBV28,-,TRBD1,CASSFRDRGRLPLF,TGTGCCAGCAGTTTCAGGGACAGGGGGCGCCTACCGCTTTTC
TRBJ2-7,TRBV5-8,-,TRBD2,CASSLGSLAGGFEQYF,TGTGCCAGCAGCTTGGGATCCCTAGCGGGGGGTTTCGAGCAGTACTTC
TRBJ1-5,TRBV7-2,-,-,CASSSRDSNQPQHF,TGTGCCAGCAGCTCCCGGGACAGCAATCAGCCCCAGCATTTT
TRBJ1-1,TRBV2,few,-,CASNGQLLNTEAFF,TGTGCCAGCAATGGACAGCTGCTAAACACTGAAGCTTTCTTT
TRBJ2-3,TRBV6-6,-,TRBD1,CASNSPTGAGSDTQYF,TGTGCCAGCAATTCCCCGACAGGGGCGGGCTCAGATACGCAGTATTTT
TRBJ2-3,TRBV7-2,few,-,CASSLASGSSTDTQYF,TGTGCCAGCAGCTTAGCTAGCGGTTCGAGCACAGATACGCAGTATTTT
TRBJ2-5,TRBV15,few,-,CATSRDGPWRAQETQYF,TGTGCCACCAGCAGAGACGGTCCTTGGCGAGCCCAAGAGACCCAGTACTTC
TRBJ2-2,TRBV29-1,few,TRBD1,CSGQGLAGELFF,TGCAGCGGACAGGGTCTGGCCGGGGAGCTGTTTTTT
TRBJ1-5,TRBV6-1,-,-,CASSKGLQPQHF,TGTGCCAGCAGTAAAGGGTTGCAGCCCCAGCATTTT
TRBJ1-4,TRBV7-2,few,-,CASSLGQGREKLFF,TGTGCCAGCAGCTTAGGTCAGGGTCGGGAAAAACTGTTTTTT
TRBJ1-1,TRBV5-1,few,-,CASSLGQYEAFF,TGCGCCAGCAGTTTAGGACAGTATGAAGCTTTCTTT
TRBJ1-1,TRBV5-1,-,-,CASSDFVFAEAFF,TGCGCCAGCAGCGACTTTGTTTTCGCTGAAGCTTTCTTT
TRBJ2-1,TRBV27,-,TRBD2,CASRSSGGPYNEQFF,TGTGCCAGCAGATCAAGCGGGGGTCCCTACAATGAGCAGTTCTTC
TRBJ1-5,TRBV2,many,-,CASRDHRYSNQPQHF,TGTGCCAGCAGGGATCATCGTTATAGCAATCAGCCCCAGCATTTT
TRBJ2-7,TRBV7-6,-,TRBD1,CVSSWDSSYEQYF,TGTGTCAGCAGCTGGGACAGCTCCTACGAGCAGTACTTC